This entry concerns a single T cell receptor (beta chain). Its antigen is still unknown. The junction had 12 bases not matched to a gene; V was cut back by 5 bases and J by 6 bases. Germline V gene sequence: CDR1 SNHLY, CDR2 FYNNEI. The CDR3 extends over 16 amino acids. The protocol was immunoSEQ multiplex PCR, while the TCRdb copy is restricted to in-frame clones and leaves out a portion. The repertoire holds about 96,000 clones, around 90% seen once, with approximately 0.18% in the top ten. This sample is drawn from a study of graft-versus-host responses after intestinal transplantation. Overall study context: Recipients were given multivisceral, liver-intestinal, or isolated intestinal transplants. Recipients were all induced with anti-thymocyte globulin, then given tacrolimus and steroids for two to three years.

Study findings and constraints: Recipient marrow held GvH clones, some first seen in ileum or blood.

The sample was unstimulated CD4+ T cells sorted from spleen or lymph node cells, taken before intestinal transplant. The V call is TRBV2, the J call TRBJ2-3; 9 bases are shared with TRBD2. This TCR was sampled from a human donor who received an intestinal transplant. CDR3 coding DNA: TGTGCCAGCAGTTACCTTAGCGGGGGATCCCAGGATACGCAGTATTTT. As protein: CASSYLSGGSQDTQYF.